The entry that follows covers one TCR beta chain sequence. The target antigen is unknown. The data derive from a study of shared clonotypes between healthy human individuals. As for the study in general: There were three CD4 naive, three CD4 memory, two CD8 naive and one CD8 memory plates per donor.

TCRdb's copy holds only in-frame clones and misses some; the assay was immunoSEQ multiplex PCR. Counted here are about 2.2 million clones, roughly 95% occurring once; the ten biggest clones make up under 2%. CDR3 length equals 15 residues. Trimming took 2 bases from V and 4 from J, leaving 11 bases between them. Germline CDR1 SEHNR, CDR2 FQNEAQ (reference sequence). Findings of the study overall: Compared with memory subsets, naive subsets generally had larger estimated richness.

CD45RO negativity and positive selection for CCR7 defined naive CD8 cells, a population that excluded terminally differentiated effector memory CD45RA+ cells. The sequence came from a man between 18 and 35 years old in good health. Some clones in this sample may be carry-over from other donors' samples. V is TRBV7-9 and J is TRBJ1-4; a possible D gene is TRBD1 (6 bases). The sequencing sample was made of naive CD8+ T cells from PBMCs. This chain's CDR3 is CASSLWVGGNEKLFF. The CDR3 DNA is TGTGCCAGCAGCTTATGGGTAGGGGGTAATGAAAAACTGTTTTTT.